The sequence of this T cell receptor beta chain was determined in a study of T cells in localized non-small cell lung cancer. Here immunoSEQ multiplex PCR was the method, and the copy in TCRdb shows in-frame clones only, minus some. Of fewer than 90,000 clones in the sample, 80% to 90% were seen once. Germline assignment: CDR1 SGHTA and CDR2 FQGNSA. CDR3 length equals 17 residues. After removal of 5 bases from V and 5 bases from J, the junction contained 16 bases not matched to a gene. About this clone: Antigen specificity is unknown.

Study-wide results and caveats: Within adjacent lung there appeared a median approximately 58 of the top 100 tumor clones.

This specimen was peripheral blood, taken before any cancer treatment. This sequence originates from a man between 40 and 75 years old with stage I lung adenocarcinoma. The chain is built from TRBV7-2 and TRBJ2-3; 7 bases line up with TRBD1. CDR3 loop: CASSQTQGLGVGDTQYF. CDR3 coding DNA: TGTGCCAGCAGCCAAACACAGGGGTTAGGGGTGGGAGATACGCAGTATTTT.